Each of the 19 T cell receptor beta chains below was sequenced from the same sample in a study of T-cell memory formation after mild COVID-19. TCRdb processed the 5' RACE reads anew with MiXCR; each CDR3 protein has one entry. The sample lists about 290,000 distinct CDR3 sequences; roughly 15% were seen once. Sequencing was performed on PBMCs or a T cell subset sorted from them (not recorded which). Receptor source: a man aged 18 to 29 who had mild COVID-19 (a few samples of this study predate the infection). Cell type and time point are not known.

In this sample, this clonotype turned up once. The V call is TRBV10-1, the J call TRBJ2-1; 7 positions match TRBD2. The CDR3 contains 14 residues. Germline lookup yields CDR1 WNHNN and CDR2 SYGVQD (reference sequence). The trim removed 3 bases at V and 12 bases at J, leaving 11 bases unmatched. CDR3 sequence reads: CASSDTITSATQFF. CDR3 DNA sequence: TGCGCCAGCAGTGACACCATAACTAGCGCCACGCAGTTCTTC.

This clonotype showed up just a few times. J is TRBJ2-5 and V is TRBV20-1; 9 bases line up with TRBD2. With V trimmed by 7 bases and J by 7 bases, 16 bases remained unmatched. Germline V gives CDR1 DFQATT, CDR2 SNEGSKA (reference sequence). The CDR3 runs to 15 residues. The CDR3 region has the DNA TGCAGTGTTACGCCTAGACTAGCGGAGCAGGGGACCCAGTACTTC. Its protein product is CSVTPRLAEQGTQYF.

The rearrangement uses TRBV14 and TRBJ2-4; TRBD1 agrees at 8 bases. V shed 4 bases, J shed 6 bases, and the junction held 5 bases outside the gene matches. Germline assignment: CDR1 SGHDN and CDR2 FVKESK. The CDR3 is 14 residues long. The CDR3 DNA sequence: TGTGCCAGCAGCCTAAGGACAGGGAGAAACATTCAGTACTTC. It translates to CASSLRTGRNIQYF.

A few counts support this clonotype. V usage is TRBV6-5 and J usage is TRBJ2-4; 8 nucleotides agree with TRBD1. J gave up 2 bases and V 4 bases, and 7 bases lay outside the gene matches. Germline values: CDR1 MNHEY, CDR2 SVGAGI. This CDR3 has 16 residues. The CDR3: CASSWTGQGTKNIQYF. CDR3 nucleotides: TGTGCCAGCAGTTGGACAGGACAGGGAACCAAAAACATTCAGTACTTC.

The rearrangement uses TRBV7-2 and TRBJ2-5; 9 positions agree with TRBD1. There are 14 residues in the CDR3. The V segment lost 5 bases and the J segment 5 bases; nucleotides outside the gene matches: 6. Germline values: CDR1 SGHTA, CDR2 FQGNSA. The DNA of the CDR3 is TGTGCCAGCAGCCTGGACAGGGGAGTGGAGACCCAGTACTTC. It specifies CASSLDRGVETQYF.

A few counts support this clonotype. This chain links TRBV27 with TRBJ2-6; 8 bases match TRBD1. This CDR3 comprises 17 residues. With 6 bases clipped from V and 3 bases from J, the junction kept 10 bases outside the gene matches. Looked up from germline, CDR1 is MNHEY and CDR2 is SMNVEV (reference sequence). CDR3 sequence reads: CASRRGQVFSGANVLTF. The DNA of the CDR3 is TGTGCCAGCAGAAGGGGACAGGTTTTTAGTGGGGCCAACGTCCTGACTTTC.

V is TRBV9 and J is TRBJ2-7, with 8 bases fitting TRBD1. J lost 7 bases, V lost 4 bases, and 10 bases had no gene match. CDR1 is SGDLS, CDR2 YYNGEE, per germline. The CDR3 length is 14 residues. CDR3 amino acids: CASSPSADRDEQYF. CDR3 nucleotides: TGTGCCAGCAGCCCCTCAGCGGACAGGGATGAGCAGTACTTC.

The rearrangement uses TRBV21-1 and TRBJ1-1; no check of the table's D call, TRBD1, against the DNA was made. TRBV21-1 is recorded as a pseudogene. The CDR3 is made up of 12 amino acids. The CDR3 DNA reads TGTGCCAGCAGCCCGGACAGGGGGTGTGCTTTCTTT. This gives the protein CASSPDRGCAFF.

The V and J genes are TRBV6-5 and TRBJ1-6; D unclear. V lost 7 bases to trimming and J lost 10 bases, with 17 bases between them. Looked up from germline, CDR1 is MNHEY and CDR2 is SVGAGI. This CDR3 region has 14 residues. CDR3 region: CASTTRLGYSPLHF. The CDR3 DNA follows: TGTGCCAGCACCACCCGCTTAGGGTACTCACCCCTCCACTTT.

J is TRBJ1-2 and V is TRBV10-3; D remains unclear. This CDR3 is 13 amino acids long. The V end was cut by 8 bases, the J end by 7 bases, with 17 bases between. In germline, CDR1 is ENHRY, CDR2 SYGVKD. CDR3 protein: CAIGMKEQSGYTF. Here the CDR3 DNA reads TGTGCCATCGGCATGAAAGAACAAAGTGGCTACACCTTC.

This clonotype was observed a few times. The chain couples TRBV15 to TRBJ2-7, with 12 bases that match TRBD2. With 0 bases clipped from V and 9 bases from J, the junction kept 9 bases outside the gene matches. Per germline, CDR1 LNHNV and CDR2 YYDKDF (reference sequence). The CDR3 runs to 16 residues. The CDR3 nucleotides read TGTGCCACCAGCAGAGATAGGTCTAGCGGGGGGGGTCGGCAGTACGTC. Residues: CATSRDRSSGGGRQYV.

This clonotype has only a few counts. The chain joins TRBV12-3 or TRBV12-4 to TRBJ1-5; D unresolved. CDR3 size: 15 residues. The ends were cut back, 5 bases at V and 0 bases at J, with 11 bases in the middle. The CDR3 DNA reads TGTGCCAGCAGTCGTATGAGGGATAGCAATCAGCCCCAGCATTTT. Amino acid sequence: CASSRMRDSNQPQHF.

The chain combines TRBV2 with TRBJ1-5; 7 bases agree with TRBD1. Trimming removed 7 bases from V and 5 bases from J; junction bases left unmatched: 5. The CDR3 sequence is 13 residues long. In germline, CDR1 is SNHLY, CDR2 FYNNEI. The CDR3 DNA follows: TGTGCCAGCAACTCGCAGGGGGATCAGCCCCAGCATTTT. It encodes CASNSQGDQPQHF.

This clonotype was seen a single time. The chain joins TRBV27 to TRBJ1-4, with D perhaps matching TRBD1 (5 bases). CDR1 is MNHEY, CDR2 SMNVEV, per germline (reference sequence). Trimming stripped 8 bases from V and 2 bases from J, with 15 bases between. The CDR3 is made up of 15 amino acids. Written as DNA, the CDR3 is TGTGCCAGCGGCCTTGGAGGGGCGACTAATGAAAAACTGTTTTTT. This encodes CASGLGGATNEKLFF. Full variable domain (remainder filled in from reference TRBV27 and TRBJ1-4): EAQVTQNPRYLITVTGKKLTVTCSQNMNHEYMSWYRQDPGLGLRQIYYSMNVEVTDKGDVPEGYKVSRKEKRNFPLILESPSPNQTSLYFCASGLGGATNEKLFFGSGTQLSVL.

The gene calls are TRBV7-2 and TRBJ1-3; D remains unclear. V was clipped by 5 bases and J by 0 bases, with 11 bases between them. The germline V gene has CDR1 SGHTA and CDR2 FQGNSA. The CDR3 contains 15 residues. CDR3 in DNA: TGTGCCAGCAGCCCCCGGATCCTCTCTGGAAACACCATATATTTT. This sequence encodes CASSPRILSGNTIYF.

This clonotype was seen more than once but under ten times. The CDR3 reads CASSPNMGAQPQHF. The DNA of the CDR3 is TGTGCCAGCAGCCCAAATATGGGGGCTCAGCCCCAGCATTTT. The chain combines TRBV7-2 with TRBJ1-5, with D maybe TRBD1 (6 bases). Deletions cut 5 bases from V and 6 bases from J, with 14 bases between. The length of the CDR3 is 14 residues. Germline CDR1 is SGHTA and CDR2 is FQGNSA.

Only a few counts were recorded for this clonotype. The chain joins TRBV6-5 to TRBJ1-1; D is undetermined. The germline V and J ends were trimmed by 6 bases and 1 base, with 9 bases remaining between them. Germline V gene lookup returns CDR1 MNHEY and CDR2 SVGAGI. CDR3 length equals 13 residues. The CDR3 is CASREPRNTEAFF. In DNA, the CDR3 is TGTGCCAGCAGGGAACCTAGGAACACTGAAGCTTTCTTT.

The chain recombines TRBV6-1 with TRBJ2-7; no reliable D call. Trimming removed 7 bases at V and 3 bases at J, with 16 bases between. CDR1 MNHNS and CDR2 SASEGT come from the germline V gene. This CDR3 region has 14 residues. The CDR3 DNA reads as TGTGCCAGCACCGAAGGGCTGGATCTCTACGAGCAGTACGTC. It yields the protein CASTEGLDLYEQYV.

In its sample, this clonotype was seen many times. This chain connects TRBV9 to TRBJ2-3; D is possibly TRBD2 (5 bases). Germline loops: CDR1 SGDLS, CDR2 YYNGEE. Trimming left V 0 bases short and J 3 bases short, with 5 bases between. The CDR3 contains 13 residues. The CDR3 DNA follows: TGTGCCAGCAGCGTAGCGGGGACAGATACGCAGTATTTT. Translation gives CASSVAGTDTQYF.